The rows below give T cell receptor beta chains drawn from one sample of a study of cytomegalovirus exposure and HLA in healthy donors. TCRdb's copy holds only in-frame clones and misses some; the assay was immunoSEQ multiplex PCR. This table has about 150,000 clones, 60% to 85% appearing once. Specimen: PBMCs. All receptors come from a man aged 50 or older in good health and CMV-seropositive. The CDR3 runs from the conserved cysteine through the conserved F or W. Each record gives: CDR3 DNA, CDR3 protein, V gene, D gene, J gene, clone size. A D gene is named only where the DNA matches it firmly. Not every row has a clone size; where given, it reads once, few, many or a size class.

CDR3nt: TGTGCCAGCAGTCACAGGGGGCTGGACACTGAAGCTTTCTTT
CDR3aa: CASSHRGLDTEAFF
v_gene: TRBV28
d_gene: TRBD1
j_gene: TRBJ1-1
abundance: -

CDR3nt: TGTGCCAGCAGTTTCCTCCCCACAGACTCCTACGAGCAGTACTTC
CDR3aa: CASSFLPTDSYEQYF
v_gene: TRBV27
d_gene: -
j_gene: TRBJ2-7
abundance: -

CDR3nt: TGCGCCAGCAGCCCAGCGACCTTTAACTATGGCTACATCTTC
CDR3aa: CASSPATFNYGYIF
v_gene: TRBV5-1
d_gene: -
j_gene: TRBJ1-2
abundance: -

CDR3nt: TGTGCCAGCAGCCTGGGACTAGCGGGAGGCCCCGACGCAGATACGCAGTATTTT
CDR3aa: CASSLGLAGGPDADTQYF
v_gene: TRBV4-2
d_gene: TRBD2
j_gene: TRBJ2-3
abundance: few

CDR3nt: TGTGCCAGCAGCCTGACTAGCGGGAGGCCCACAGATACGCAGTATTTT
CDR3aa: CASSLTSGRPTDTQYF
v_gene: TRBV7-9
d_gene: TRBD2
j_gene: TRBJ2-3
abundance: -

CDR3nt: TGTGCCAGCAGCTGGGACAGGGAGGGCTACACCTTC
CDR3aa: CASSWDREGYTF
v_gene: TRBV5-5
d_gene: TRBD1
j_gene: TRBJ1-2
abundance: -

CDR3nt: TGTGCCAGCAGTGAAGCGAGGACTAGCGGGAGTTACGAGCAGTACTTC
CDR3aa: CASSEARTSGSYEQYF
v_gene: TRBV6-1
d_gene: TRBD2
j_gene: TRBJ2-7
abundance: -

CDR3nt: TGTGCCAGCAGCTTAGCCCGATGGGGCGCGGGAGAGAGGGACAATGAGCAGTTCTTC
CDR3aa: CASSLARWGAGERDNEQFF
v_gene: TRBV13
d_gene: TRBD2
j_gene: TRBJ2-1
abundance: -

CDR3nt: TGCGCCAGCAGCTATGGGACAGCCTCTGGGGCCAACGTCCTGACTTTC
CDR3aa: CASSYGTASGANVLTF
v_gene: TRBV5-1
d_gene: TRBD1
j_gene: TRBJ2-6
abundance: -

CDR3nt: TGCGCCAGCAGCCAACGGGGCGGGGGGGCAGGCACAGATACGCAGTATTTT
CDR3aa: CASSQRGGGAGTDTQYF
v_gene: TRBV4-1
d_gene: TRBD2
j_gene: TRBJ2-3
abundance: -

CDR3nt: TGTGCTAGCAGCTTCCAGGAGGGTTTAGAGACCCAGTACTTC
CDR3aa: CASSFQEGLETQYF
v_gene: TRBV7-7
d_gene: -
j_gene: TRBJ2-5
abundance: -

CDR3nt: TGTGCCAGAGGAGGGTTTGAGGCGGCAACCTACGAGCAGTACTTC
CDR3aa: CARGGFEAATYEQYF
v_gene: TRBV28
d_gene: -
j_gene: TRBJ2-7
abundance: few

CDR3nt: TGCGCCAGCAGCCCGGGACAGAGATCCTACGAGCAGTACTTC
CDR3aa: CASSPGQRSYEQYF
v_gene: TRBV4-1
d_gene: TRBD1
j_gene: TRBJ2-7
abundance: -

CDR3nt: TGTGCCACCAGCAGCCTAGCGGGATTCACAGATACGCAGTATTTT
CDR3aa: CATSSLAGFTDTQYF
v_gene: TRBV15
d_gene: TRBD2
j_gene: TRBJ2-3
abundance: -

CDR3nt: TGTGCCAGCAGCCCCGGGACTAGCGGGACAGATACGCAGTATTTT
CDR3aa: CASSPGTSGTDTQYF
v_gene: TRBV11-3
d_gene: TRBD2
j_gene: TRBJ2-3
abundance: few

CDR3nt: TGCGCCAGCAGCTTGAGGGACAGGGGAGAGACCCAGTACTTC
CDR3aa: CASSLRDRGETQYF
v_gene: TRBV5-1
d_gene: TRBD1
j_gene: TRBJ2-5
abundance: once

CDR3nt: TGTGCCAGTAGTACAGGGACTAGCGGGACCATCACAGATACGCAGTATTTT
CDR3aa: CASSTGTSGTITDTQYF
v_gene: TRBV19
d_gene: TRBD2
j_gene: TRBJ2-3
abundance: -

CDR3nt: TGCAGCGTTGTACAGGGAGAGGTCGAGCAGTACTTC
CDR3aa: CSVVQGEVEQYF
v_gene: TRBV29-1
d_gene: -
j_gene: TRBJ2-7
abundance: -

CDR3nt: TGTGCCAGCTCACCACAACAGGGCCACCGGCCCCAGCATTTT
CDR3aa: CASSPQQGHRPQHF
v_gene: TRBV18
d_gene: -
j_gene: TRBJ1-5
abundance: -

CDR3nt: TGTGCCACCCGGACAGGCGAAGAGACCCAGTACTTC
CDR3aa: CATRTGEETQYF
v_gene: TRBV10-3
d_gene: TRBD1
j_gene: TRBJ2-5
abundance: -

CDR3nt: TGTGCCATCAGTGATGGGAACAGCGGGGAGACCCAGTACTTC
CDR3aa: CAISDGNSGETQYF
v_gene: TRBV10-3
d_gene: -
j_gene: TRBJ2-5
abundance: -

CDR3nt: TGTGCCAGCAGTTGGGAGCCTCTAGCGGGCACAGATACGCAGTATTTT
CDR3aa: CASSWEPLAGTDTQYF
v_gene: TRBV27
d_gene: TRBD2
j_gene: TRBJ2-3
abundance: few

CDR3nt: TGTGCCAGCAGCTCAACGGTGGGCAGGGGCGGTGATACGCAGTATTTT
CDR3aa: CASSSTVGRGGDTQYF
v_gene: TRBV13
d_gene: -
j_gene: TRBJ2-3
abundance: few

CDR3nt: TGTGCCAGCAGCTACGGTTCAGATACGCAGTATTTT
CDR3aa: CASSYGSDTQYF
v_gene: TRBV28
d_gene: -
j_gene: TRBJ2-3
abundance: -

CDR3nt: TGTGCCATCAGTGGGACTAGCGGGAGTTACAATGAGCAGTTCTTC
CDR3aa: CAISGTSGSYNEQFF
v_gene: TRBV10-3
d_gene: TRBD2
j_gene: TRBJ2-1
abundance: -

CDR3nt: TGTGCCAGCAGCTTAAGGGACAGGGATGGCTACACCTTC
CDR3aa: CASSLRDRDGYTF
v_gene: TRBV5-4
d_gene: TRBD1
j_gene: TRBJ1-2
abundance: once

CDR3nt: TGCGCCAGCAGCTCTAACCAAGATACGCAGTATTTT
CDR3aa: CASSSNQDTQYF
v_gene: TRBV5-1
d_gene: -
j_gene: TRBJ2-3
abundance: -

CDR3nt: TGTGCCAGCAGCCAGGACAGGGGATCTAATGAAAAACTGTTTTTT
CDR3aa: CASSQDRGSNEKLFF
v_gene: TRBV4-2
d_gene: TRBD1
j_gene: TRBJ1-4
abundance: -

CDR3nt: TGCGCCAGCAGCGCGGGACTAGCGGGAGGGGAGACCCAGTACTTC
CDR3aa: CASSAGLAGGETQYF
v_gene: TRBV5-1
d_gene: TRBD2
j_gene: TRBJ2-5
abundance: few

CDR3nt: TGTGCCAGCAGCCAAAATAGGGACAGGGTCGAGCAGTACTTC
CDR3aa: CASSQNRDRVEQYF
v_gene: TRBV11-1
d_gene: TRBD1
j_gene: TRBJ2-7
abundance: -

CDR3nt: TGTGCCAGCAGTCTTTACGGGACTAGCGTCTTCTTGGGTGAGCAGTACTTC
CDR3aa: CASSLYGTSVFLGEQYF
v_gene: TRBV5-8
d_gene: TRBD2
j_gene: TRBJ2-7
abundance: -

CDR3nt: TGTGCCAGCAGGGTAGGAGGGGCGAGATTGGGCGGGAGCTCCTACAATGAGCAGTTCTTC
CDR3aa: CASRVGGARLGGSSYNEQFF
v_gene: TRBV2
d_gene: TRBD2
j_gene: TRBJ2-1
abundance: -

CDR3nt: TGTGCCAGCAGTCCTGGCGGGAACTATGGCTACACCTTC
CDR3aa: CASSPGGNYGYTF
v_gene: TRBV5-6
d_gene: -
j_gene: TRBJ1-2
abundance: few

CDR3nt: TGTGCCAGCAGTACCCGACAGACCCCATGGTATGGCTACACCTTC
CDR3aa: CASSTRQTPWYGYTF
v_gene: TRBV28
d_gene: -
j_gene: TRBJ1-2
abundance: -

CDR3nt: TGTGCCAGCAGCCGGTTGTGGGAGGGCAGTGGCTACACCTTC
CDR3aa: CASSRLWEGSGYTF
v_gene: TRBV5-4
d_gene: -
j_gene: TRBJ1-2
abundance: -

CDR3nt: TGCGCCAGCAGCCAAGCACACACAAGCTCCTATAATTCACCCCTCCACTTT
CDR3aa: CASSQAHTSSYNSPLHF
v_gene: TRBV4-1
d_gene: -
j_gene: TRBJ1-6
abundance: -

CDR3nt: TGTGCCAGCAGCCAAGTAGGAACACAGACCTCATCTGGGGCCAACGTCCTGACTTTC
CDR3aa: CASSQVGTQTSSGANVLTF
v_gene: TRBV4-2
d_gene: -
j_gene: TRBJ2-6
abundance: -

CDR3nt: TGTGCCAGCAGCGTAGCCGGGACTCACACAGATACGCAGTATTTT
CDR3aa: CASSVAGTHTDTQYF
v_gene: TRBV9
d_gene: -
j_gene: TRBJ2-3
abundance: -

CDR3nt: TGCGCCAGCAGCTTAGCATTACAGGGAACCGGGGAGCTGTTTTTT
CDR3aa: CASSLALQGTGELFF
v_gene: TRBV5-1
d_gene: -
j_gene: TRBJ2-2
abundance: -

CDR3nt: TGTGCCAGCAGCTTAGGCAGGGCCTATGGCTACACCTTC
CDR3aa: CASSLGRAYGYTF
v_gene: TRBV5-6
d_gene: -
j_gene: TRBJ1-2
abundance: few

CDR3nt: TGCGCCAGCAGTAAAGAGTACCAAGAGACCCAGTACTTC
CDR3aa: CASSKEYQETQYF
v_gene: TRBV5-1
d_gene: -
j_gene: TRBJ2-5
abundance: -

CDR3nt: TGTGCCATCAGTGGGCAGGGGGCGAAGGAGACCCAGTACTTC
CDR3aa: CAISGQGAKETQYF
v_gene: TRBV10-3
d_gene: TRBD1
j_gene: TRBJ2-5
abundance: -

CDR3nt: TGTGCCTGGAGTACTGGGCAGGGAGGGGGCTACACCTTC
CDR3aa: CAWSTGQGGGYTF
v_gene: TRBV30
d_gene: -
j_gene: TRBJ1-2
abundance: -

CDR3nt: TGCGCCAGCAGCTCGGGACAGGGGCACACCGGGGAGCTGTTTTTT
CDR3aa: CASSSGQGHTGELFF
v_gene: TRBV5-1
d_gene: TRBD1
j_gene: TRBJ2-2
abundance: -

CDR3nt: TGTGCTAGCAGCTTAGCGGCCGGGAAGTACTTC
CDR3aa: CASSLAAGKYF
v_gene: TRBV7-7
d_gene: -
j_gene: TRBJ2-7
abundance: -